Following are 5 T cell receptor beta chains from one sample sequenced in a study of cytomegalovirus exposure and HLA in healthy donors. Sequenced by immunoSEQ multiplex PCR; TCRdb stores in-frame clones only, minus some. The sample includes around 80,000 clones, roughly 95% of them seen just once. The sample was PBMCs. All receptors come from a young woman in good health and CMV-seronegative.

This clone was seen only once. V and J are TRBV15 and TRBJ2-7; 7 bases align to TRBD2. The CDR3 has 13 amino acids. Germline trimming cut 1 base from V and 6 bases from J; bases unmatched to any gene: 3. The germline V gene has CDR1 LNHNV and CDR2 YYDKDF (reference sequence). CDR3 sequence reads: CATSRVTSSEQYF. Here the CDR3 DNA reads TGTGCCACCAGCAGAGTGACTAGCTCCGAGCAGTACTTC.

The J gene is TRBJ1-2, the V gene TRBV27, with D perhaps TRBD1 (6 bases). Trimming pared 1 base from V and 7 bases from J, leaving 10 bases between. Germline lookup yields CDR1 MNHEY and CDR2 SMNVEV (reference sequence). The CDR3 length is 13 residues. The CDR3 is CASSLLQGTGYTF. The CDR3 DNA follows: TGTGCCAGCAGTTTATTACAGGGCACTGGCTACACCTTC.

This chain links TRBV6-6 with TRBJ1-3; D gene uncertain. Germline-derived CDR1 and CDR2 are MNHNY and SVGAGI (reference sequence). V shed 7 bases and J shed 2 bases, with 9 bases lying between them. The CDR3 is 13 amino acids. Here the CDR3 reads CASTKLTGNTIYF. The CDR3 DNA reads as TGTGCCAGCACCAAGCTAACTGGAAACACCATATATTTT.

The chain uses TRBV13 and TRBJ2-1, with 13 nucleotides matching TRBD2. The CDR3 runs 14 residues. Per germline, CDR1 PRHDT and CDR2 FYEKMQ (reference sequence). V lost 5 bases, J lost 10 bases, and 5 bases stayed unmatched. CDR3 coding DNA: TGTGCCAGCAGCACTTCGGGACTAGCGGGAGAGCAGTTCTTC. It yields the protein CASSTSGLAGEQFF.

The gene calls are TRBV27 and TRBJ1-2; possible D gene TRBD1, 6 bases. The ends were cut back, 6 bases at V and 5 bases at J, with 19 bases in the middle. The CDR3 extends over 15 amino acids. The germline gives CDR1 MNHEY, CDR2 SMNVEV (reference sequence). The CDR3 region is CASSRAHRADYGYTF. In DNA form, the CDR3 reads TGTGCCAGCAGCCGAGCGCACAGGGCCGATTATGGCTACACCTTC.